The 19 T cell receptor beta chains reported below all come from one sample, sequenced in a study of T-cell memory formation after mild COVID-19. Via MiXCR, TCRdb re-called the 5' RACE reads, giving one row per CDR3 protein. The sample lists 400,000 to 550,000 distinct CDR3 sequences; 20% to 25% were seen once. Sequenced input: PBMCs or a T cell subset sorted from them (not recorded which). All receptors come from an adult woman who had mild COVID-19 (a few samples of this study predate the infection). Cell type and time point are not known.

This clonotype was detected only a few times. This sequence joins TRBV7-2 and TRBJ2-1, with 7 positions matching TRBD2. This CDR3 has 15 residues. V was pared by 3 bases and J by 6 bases, with 8 bases of the junction left unmatched. CDR1 SGHTA and CDR2 FQGNSA come from the germline V gene. The CDR3 is CASSFVGGFINEQFF. CDR3 sequence (DNA): TGTGCCAGCAGCTTCGTGGGGGGGTTCATCAATGAGCAGTTCTTC.

This clonotype was recorded a few times. This chain connects TRBV5-5 to TRBJ1-5, with 8 bases identical to TRBD1. The CDR3 runs 16 residues. V dropped 3 bases and J dropped 2; count of bases not matched to a gene: 7. Germline CDR1 is SGHKS and CDR2 is YYEKEE (reference sequence). The CDR3: CASSSGQGGGNQPQHF. In DNA form, the CDR3 reads TGTGCCAGCAGCTCAGGACAGGGAGGGGGCAATCAGCCCCAGCATTTT. Based on the CDR3 plus reference TRBV5-5 and TRBJ1-5, the full variable domain is DAGVTQSPTHLIKTRGQQVTLRCSPISGHKSVSWYQQVLGQGPQFIFQYYEKEERGRGNFPDRFSARQFPNYSSELNVNALLLGDSALYLCASSSGQGGGNQPQHFGDGTRLSIL.

This rearrangement joins TRBV4-3 to TRBJ2-1; TRBD2 is a possible D gene (6 bases). Per the germline V gene, CDR1 is LGHNA and CDR2 is YSLEER. This CDR3 is built from 17 residues. V shed 0 bases and J shed 6 bases, with 18 bases lying between them. CDR3 sequence: CASSQERFGGESNEQFF. In nucleotides, the CDR3 is TGCGCCAGCAGCCAAGAACGCTTTGGCGGGGAAAGCAATGAGCAGTTCTTC.

In regard to this clonotype: A junction end diverges from the germline sequence, so it may reflect a read error. The chain employs TRBV5-1 and TRBJ2-7; TRBD2 might be the D (7 bases). Germline V gene sequence: CDR1 SGHRS, CDR2 YFSETQ. The CDR3 contains 15 residues. CDR3 sequence reads: CSSSLVTGGRYEQYF. As DNA, the CDR3 is TGCTCCAGCAGCTTGGTGACGGGGGGCCGCTACGAGCAGTACTTC.

The V and J genes are TRBV12-3 or TRBV12-4 and TRBJ1-1, with a possible D match to TRBD1 (6 bases). The germline V and J ends were trimmed by 3 bases and 2 bases, with 13 bases remaining between them. CDR3 size: 15 residues. CDR3 protein: CASSFPGAANTEAFF. Written as DNA, the CDR3 is TGTGCCAGCAGTTTTCCGGGGGCAGCAAACACTGAAGCTTTCTTT.

This clonotype has a count of ten or more. The chain joins TRBV29-1 to TRBJ2-7; D is perhaps TRBD1 (5 bases). The germline gives CDR1 SQVTM, CDR2 ANQGSEA. This CDR3 comprises 13 residues. The V end lost 0 bases, the J end lost 4 bases, and 10 bases lay between the germline ends. CDR3 in amino acids: CSVEETAGYEQYF. CDR3 nucleotide sequence: TGCAGCGTTGAAGAGACAGCCGGGTACGAGCAGTACTTC.

The gene calls are TRBV4-1 and TRBJ1-5; D unresolved. The CDR3 is 14 residues long. Trimming took 4 bases from V and 2 from J, leaving 9 bases between them. Germline V lookup: CDR1 MGHRA, CDR2 YSYEKL. Here the CDR3 DNA reads TGCGCCAGCAGCCCACCGTTGGGCAATCAGCCCCAGCATTTT. Amino acids: CASSPPLGNQPQHF.

The chain carries TRBV12-3 or TRBV12-4 and TRBJ1-4, with a possible D match to TRBD1 (6 bases). V lost 10 bases, J lost 7 bases, and 22 bases lay in between. This CDR3 has 15 amino acids. CDR3 protein: CATSPQTGGSEKLFF. CDR3 sequence (DNA): TGTGCCACCTCGCCCCAGACAGGAGGCTCTGAAAAACTGTTTTTT.

This clonotype was detected only a few times. The chain uses TRBV4-1 and TRBJ2-2; the D gene is possibly TRBD1 (6 bases). Looked up from germline, CDR1 is MGHRA and CDR2 is YSYEKL. Trimming took off 2 bases at V and 2 bases at J, with 15 bases between the two ends. This CDR3 comprises 17 residues. CDR3 in amino acids: CASSQLRAGANTGELFF. CDR3 in DNA: TGCGCCAGCAGCCAACTGAGGGCAGGGGCCAACACCGGGGAGCTGTTTTTT.

The chain couples TRBV24-1 to TRBJ2-5; TRBD1 is a possible D gene (5 bases). The V end was cut by 0 bases, the J end by 5 bases, with 18 bases between. There are 17 residues in the CDR3. Per germline, CDR1 KGHDR and CDR2 SFDVKD. CDR3 sequence reads: CATSDLATELGRETQYF. CDR3 coding DNA: TGTGCCACCAGTGATTTGGCCACCGAGTTGGGGCGGGAGACCCAGTACTTC.

The V call is TRBV12-3 or TRBV12-4, the J call TRBJ1-1; 7 positions match TRBD1. CDR3 length: 12 residues. V shed 3 bases and J 11 bases; nucleotides not matched to a gene: 6. The CDR3 DNA is TGTGCCAGCAGTTTTAGACAGGGAGGTGCTTTCTTT. Its translation is CASSFRQGGAFF.

This sequence joins TRBV7-8 and TRBJ2-3; 9 bases fit TRBD2. The CDR3 consists of 15 residues. Germline CDR1 is SGHVS and CDR2 is FQNEAQ. V was clipped by 5 bases and J by 4 bases; unmatched bases: 7. The CDR3: CASSPSGGGADTQYF. DNA of the CDR3: TGTGCCAGCAGCCCCTCTGGCGGGGGGGCAGATACGCAGTATTTT.

This clonotype was seen only a few times. V usage is TRBV29-1 and J usage is TRBJ2-7; D may match TRBD1 or TRBD2 (5 bases each). The CDR3 loop spans 14 amino acids. The V gene's germline CDR1 is SQVTM and CDR2 ANQGSEA. The V and J ends lost 0 bases and 4 bases respectively, with 13 bases between them. CDR3 nucleotides: TGCAGCGTTGAAGATCCGGGGCTAGTGTACGAGCAGTACTTC. This gives the protein CSVEDPGLVYEQYF.

V gene TRBV20-1 combines with J gene TRBJ2-1; a possible D gene is TRBD2 (6 bases). The CDR3 spans 15 residues. Germline CDR1 reads DFQATT; CDR2 reads SNEGSKA (reference sequence). The germline V and J ends were trimmed by 0 bases and 0 bases, with 9 bases remaining between them. CDR3 nucleotides: TGCAGTGCTAGAGAAGGGACTGTCTCCTACAATGAGCAGTTCTTC. It is translated as CSAREGTVSYNEQFF.

This clonotype was found a few times. The chain links TRBV9 to TRBJ2-7, with D perhaps matching TRBD1 (6 bases). The CDR3 is 15 residues long. With 4 bases removed from V and 2 bases from J, the gap between germline ends came to 16 bases. Germline V gene data show CDR1 as SGDLS and CDR2 as YYNGEE. The CDR3 nucleotides are TGTGCCAGCAGCCCAAGCCCTGGACAGACCTACGAGCAGTACTTC. Encoded protein: CASSPSPGQTYEQYF.

The chain carries TRBV6-1 and TRBJ1-1; weak D call: TRBD1 (6 bases). V shed 1 base and J shed 5 bases, with 14 bases lying between them. There are 15 residues in the CDR3. Germline assignment: CDR1 MNHNS and CDR2 SASEGT. Here the CDR3 DNA reads TGTGCCAGCAGTGAAGTCGGGGCGCAGGGGACTGAAGCTTTCTTT. Amino acid sequence: CASSEVGAQGTEAFF.

In this sample, this clonotype turned up a few times. The genes are TRBV9 and TRBJ2-3, with 9 bases fitting TRBD1. The CDR3 consists of 14 residues. CDR1 SGDLS and CDR2 YYNGEE come from the germline V gene. The V and J ends lost 3 bases and 5 bases, in that order; junction bases with no gene match: 4. CDR3 sequence (DNA): TGTGCCAGCAGCGCGACAGGGGGAGGAGATACGCAGTATTTT. This codes for CASSATGGGDTQYF.

This clonotype has a count of ten or more. The V and J genes are TRBV7-9 and TRBJ2-6; D unclear. The CDR3 covers 18 residues. The V gene lost 2 bases and the J gene lost 2 bases, with 16 bases spanning the gap. CDR1 and CDR2 (germline): SEHNR, FQNEAQ (reference sequence). CDR3 in DNA: TGTGCCAGCAGCTTACCTCCCATCCAGCTCCCTGGGGCCAACGTCCTGACTTTC. The encoded protein is CASSLPPIQLPGANVLTF.

This clonotype showed up just a few times. The gene calls are TRBV6-2 or TRBV6-3 and TRBJ2-7, with D unresolved. Germline-derived CDR1 and CDR2 are MNHEY and SVGEGT. Trimming took 2 bases from V and 2 from J, leaving 7 bases between them. The CDR3 has 13 amino acids. CDR3 DNA: TGTGCCAGCAGTTACGACTTCGCCTACGAGCAGTACTTC. This translates into CASSYDFAYEQYF.